The 30 T cell receptor beta chains below all came from one sample that was sequenced in a study of blood T cell repertoires in COVID-19. Method: immunoSEQ multiplex PCR; TCRdb's copy keeps in-frame clones and lacks some. The sample has about 270,000 clones, 91% seen once. The sequenced material came from peripheral blood. The receptors here all came from a young adult with COVID-19, enrolled during active disease.

This clone was seen just once. One end of the junction does not line up with germline, which may come from a read error. The DNA for the CDR3 is TGCCCATTCCGGGGGACCAACGATTTTCGAGAGACCCAGTACTTC. It is translated as CPFRGTNDFRETQYF. The chain is built from TRBV19 and TRBJ2-5, with D perhaps TRBD2 (6 bases). The CDR3 is made up of 15 amino acids. The V gene's germline CDR1 is LNHDA and CDR2 SQIVND (reference sequence).

The V gene is TRBV4-3, the J gene TRBJ2-2; 8 bases align to TRBD1. Germline trimming cut 6 bases from V and 4 bases from J; bases unmatched to any gene: 4. Per germline, CDR1 LGHNA and CDR2 YSLEER. CDR3 length equals 14 residues. In DNA, the CDR3 is TGCGCCAGCAGAACACAGGGGGGCACCGGGGAGCTGTTTTTT. Its protein is CASRTQGGTGELFF.

The chain couples TRBV6-1 to TRBJ2-1; TRBD1 agrees at 7 bases. V gave up 4 bases and J gave up 7 bases; unmatched junction bases: 13. Germline V gene data show CDR1 as MNHNS and CDR2 as SASEGT. The CDR3 contains 16 residues. Written as DNA, the CDR3 is TGTGCCAGCAGTGCCGTTGGGGCAGGGGGAGTGAATGAGCAGTTCTTC. Its protein is CASSAVGAGGVNEQFF.

This chain joins TRBV29-1 and TRBJ2-5; TRBD2 matches at 8 bases. Trimming cost V 3 bases and J 4 bases; bases outside gene matches: 4. There are 13 residues in the CDR3. Germline CDR1 SQVTM, CDR2 ANQGSEA. The CDR3 reads CSVDRAGGETQYF. The CDR3 region has the DNA TGCAGCGTTGATCGGGCGGGGGGAGAGACCCAGTACTTC.

V gene TRBV10-3 combines with J gene TRBJ1-5, with TRBD1 as a possible D gene (5 bases). CDR1 is ENHRY and CDR2 is SYGVKD in the germline V gene. Trimming cost V 3 bases and J 2 bases, with 8 bases left between them. The CDR3 length is 14 residues. The CDR3, as DNA: TGTGCCATCAGTGAAGCGGGGGGCAATCAGCCCCAGCATTTT. This encodes CAISEAGGNQPQHF.

This chain connects TRBV28 to TRBJ1-2; 9 bases align to TRBD1. V was pared by 4 bases and J by 5 bases, with 11 bases of the junction left unmatched. CDR3 size: 16 residues. The germline V gene has CDR1 MDHEN and CDR2 SYDVKM. The CDR3 DNA sequence: TGTGCCAGCAGTTCGACTGGTGGGACAGGGTCGTATGGCTACACCTTC. Translated: CASSSTGGTGSYGYTF.

The chain is built from TRBV11-2 and TRBJ2-1; possibly TRBD2 for D (5 bases). Germline V gene data show CDR1 as SGHAT and CDR2 as FQNNGV. V shed 0 bases and J shed 12 bases, with 9 bases lying between them. This CDR3 comprises 12 residues. In DNA form, the CDR3 reads TGTGCCAGCAGCTTAGATGAGGGCGGGCAGTTCTTC. It specifies CASSLDEGGQFF.

The chain combines TRBV10-3 with TRBJ2-7; D ambiguous. Trimming pared 4 bases from V and 1 base from J, leaving 2 bases between. Germline loops: CDR1 ENHRY, CDR2 SYGVKD. This CDR3 region has 11 residues. The CDR3 DNA sequence: TGTGCCATCAGTGCGTCCTACGAGCAGTACTTC. Encoded protein: CAISASYEQYF.

The V gene is TRBV7-9, the J gene TRBJ2-3; no clear D. Germline CDR1 reads SEHNR; CDR2 reads FQNEAQ (reference sequence). This CDR3 has 13 amino acids. Trimming removed 5 bases from V and 3 bases from J, with 9 bases in between. The CDR3 region has the DNA TGTGCCAGCAGCCAGTCCTTGACAGATACGCAGTATTTT. This sequence encodes CASSQSLTDTQYF.

The chain carries TRBV5-4 and TRBJ2-5, with TRBD2 identical over 7 bases. The V gene end was trimmed by 4 bases and the J gene end by 3 bases; junction bases not matched to a gene: 0. In germline, CDR1 is SGHNT, CDR2 YYREEE (reference sequence). This CDR3 spans 12 amino acids. CDR3 residues: CASSRGEETQYF. The CDR3 DNA reads as TGTGCCAGCAGCCGGGGGGAAGAGACCCAGTACTTC.

The V gene is TRBV28, the J gene TRBJ2-3, with TRBD2 identical over 7 bases. The CDR3 extends over 15 amino acids. J was trimmed by 0 bases and V by 6 bases; bases with no gene match: 6. Germline V gene lookup returns CDR1 MDHEN and CDR2 SYDVKM. For the CDR3, the DNA is TGTGCCAGCAGAAGCGGGACTGTTAGCACAGATACGCAGTATTTT. Translated: CASRSGTVSTDTQYF.

The J gene is TRBJ2-1, the V gene TRBV10-3; maybe TRBD1 (6 bases). The CDR3 covers 14 residues. V lost 4 bases and J lost 4, with 11 bases in between. Germline V gene sequence: CDR1 ENHRY, CDR2 SYGVKD. The chain's CDR3 is CAISGDTIYNEQFF. The DNA of the CDR3 is TGTGCCATCAGTGGGGACACGATATACAATGAGCAGTTCTTC.

V and J are TRBV28 and TRBJ2-1, with D hard to call. The germline gives CDR1 MDHEN, CDR2 SYDVKM. V lost 6 bases and J 5 bases, leaving 11 bases between the germline ends. The CDR3 covers 13 residues. The CDR3 DNA sequence: TGTGCCAGCAGGAACGGTCTGAACAATGAGCAGTTCTTC. Protein product: CASRNGLNNEQFF.

This chain connects TRBV5-6 to TRBJ2-7; TRBD2 is a possible D gene (6 bases). CDR1 is SGHDT and CDR2 is YYEEEE in the germline V gene. Trimming cost V 1 base and J 5 bases, with 13 bases left between them. The CDR3 is 14 amino acids. CDR3 coding DNA: TGTGCCAGCAGCTTGATATTTGGAGGGAACGAGCAGTACTTC. This gives the protein CASSLIFGGNEQYF.

This rearrangement joins TRBV28 to TRBJ1-5; 7 nucleotides match TRBD1. The CDR3 is 15 residues long. Germline assignment: CDR1 MDHEN and CDR2 SYDVKM. V lost 6 bases and J lost 0; bases outside the gene matches: 5. CDR3 DNA sequence: TGTGCCAGCAGACCGGGACAGTATAGCAATCAGCCCCAGCATTTT. It encodes CASRPGQYSNQPQHF.

V usage is TRBV6-5 and J usage is TRBJ1-2, with D maybe TRBD1 (6 bases). The V end was cut by 5 bases, the J end by 1 base, with 14 bases between. This CDR3 comprises 15 residues. Germline V CDR1 and CDR2: MNHEY, SVGAGI. CDR3 loop: CASSPYRDNNYGYTF. CDR3 in DNA: TGTGCCAGCAGTCCCTACCGGGACAATAACTATGGCTACACCTTC.

This chain joins TRBV6-5 and TRBJ1-4; a possible D gene is TRBD1 (5 bases). The CDR3 is 15 amino acids. Trimming removed 2 bases at V and 8 bases at J, with 15 bases between. From germline, CDR1 is MNHEY and CDR2 SVGAGI. CDR3 sequence reads: CASSYIRGGGEKLFF. In nucleotides, the CDR3 is TGTGCCAGCAGTTACATCCGGGGCGGAGGGGAAAAACTGTTTTTT.

J is TRBJ1-1 and V is TRBV28; TRBD1 might be the D (6 bases). CDR1 is MDHEN, CDR2 SYDVKM, per germline. Trimming stripped 2 bases from V and 3 bases from J, with 10 bases between. The CDR3 loop spans 14 amino acids. CDR3: CASSLGGTYTEAFF. The CDR3 nucleotides are TGTGCCAGCAGTTTAGGGGGCACCTACACTGAAGCTTTCTTT.

The chain couples TRBV4-1 to TRBJ2-7; D is perhaps TRBD1 (5 bases). V lost 0 bases, J lost 6 bases, and 21 bases lay in between. The CDR3 has 17 amino acids. Germline V gene data show CDR1 as MGHRA and CDR2 as YSYEKL. CDR3 protein: CASSQDLPQGTRSEQYF. As DNA, the CDR3 is TGCGCCAGCAGCCAAGATCTTCCCCAGGGAACACGGTCCGAGCAGTACTTC.

V gene TRBV7-3 combines with J gene TRBJ2-1, with TRBD1 identical over 7 bases. The CDR3 runs 12 residues. V lost 5 bases, J lost 13 bases, and 8 bases stayed unmatched. Germline V lookup: CDR1 SGHTA, CDR2 FQGTGA. The CDR3 spells CASSAKTGYQFF. For the CDR3, the DNA is TGTGCCAGCAGCGCCAAGACAGGGTATCAGTTCTTC.

V is TRBV11-2 and J is TRBJ2-3; TRBD2 matches 16 bases. The CDR3 sequence is 16 residues long. Trimming removed 5 bases from V and 6 bases from J; junction bases left unmatched: 5. Germline CDR1 reads SGHAT; CDR2 reads FQNNGV. This CDR3 reads CASSPQGLAGGDTQYF. The CDR3 DNA follows: TGTGCCAGCAGCCCCCAGGGACTAGCGGGAGGGGATACGCAGTATTTT.

The chain has TRBV6-2 or TRBV6-3 and TRBJ2-7, with D perhaps matching TRBD1 (5 bases). Trimming removed 1 base at V and 3 bases at J, with 16 bases between. Germline CDR1 is MNHEY and CDR2 is SVGEGT. The CDR3 covers 16 residues. In nucleotides, the CDR3 is TGTGCCAGCAGTTACTTGTTAGGGGCCCAGATCTACGAGCAGTACTTC. Translating gives CASSYLLGAQIYEQYF.

The chain carries TRBV27 and TRBJ2-5; 11 bases are shared with TRBD2. The CDR3 sequence is 15 residues long. CDR1 and CDR2 from the germline V gene are MNHEY and SMNVEV (reference sequence). Germline trimming cut 3 bases from V and 5 bases from J; bases unmatched to any gene: 5. As DNA, the CDR3 is TGTGCCAGCAGTTTTACTAGCGGGAGCACCGAGACCCAGTACTTC. Its protein is CASSFTSGSTETQYF.

The chain employs TRBV18 and TRBJ2-2, with D perhaps matching TRBD2 (6 bases). The ends were cut back, 3 bases at V and 7 bases at J, with 18 bases in the middle. The germline CDR1 and CDR2 sequences are KGHSH and LQKENI. The CDR3 sequence is 16 residues long. CDR3 sequence: CASSPPWDAGSGELFF. The CDR3 nucleotides read TGTGCCAGCTCACCTCCGTGGGACGCCGGGAGCGGGGAGCTGTTTTTT.

This clone was found once. V is TRBV27 and J is TRBJ2-1; 9 bases are a match to TRBD2. The ends lost 5 bases at V and 5 bases at J; junction bases unmatched: 7. The CDR3 contains 15 residues. CDR1 MNHEY and CDR2 SMNVEV come from the germline V gene (reference sequence). The CDR3 here is CASSLSAGGNNEQFF. CDR3 DNA: TGTGCCAGCAGTCTCTCAGCGGGAGGCAACAATGAGCAGTTCTTC.

The chain carries TRBV2 and TRBJ2-7; 7 bases are a match to TRBD1. CDR1 and CDR2 (germline): SNHLY, FYNNEI. V gave up 10 bases and J gave up 0 bases; unmatched junction bases: 24. This CDR3 is built from 19 residues. CDR3 amino acids: CAIPLNQGQPTLSSYEQYF. For the CDR3, the DNA is TGTGCCATCCCCTTGAACCAGGGACAGCCAACTTTAAGCTCCTACGAGCAGTACTTC.

This sequence joins TRBV3-1 (or the pseudogene TRBV3-2) and TRBJ2-1; D possibly corresponds to TRBD2 (5 bases). CDR3 length equals 16 residues. The germline V gene encodes CDR1 LGHDT and CDR2 YNNKEL (reference sequence). Trimming stripped 1 base from V and 9 bases from J, with 19 bases between. The CDR3 coding sequence is TGTGCCAGCAGCCAAGCCGGCGCCACTAGTGCCGCTGAGCAGTTCTTC. Residues: CASSQAGATSAAEQFF.

The V gene is TRBV6-6, the J gene TRBJ2-1; 7 nucleotides align to TRBD2. The CDR3 spans 16 residues. Trimming removed 4 bases from V and 4 bases from J; junction bases left unmatched: 10. The germline CDR1 and CDR2 sequences are MNHNY and SVGAGI (reference sequence). The CDR3 DNA reads TGTGCCAGCAGTTCCGAGTCGGGGGGATATTACAATGAGCAGTTCTTC. Translating gives CASSSESGGYYNEQFF.

Only one count was recorded for this clone. This chain's CDR3 is CASSISWSYGYTF. The DNA for the CDR3 is TGTGCCAGTAGTATCTCGTGGAGCTATGGCTACACCTTC. The rearrangement joins TRBV19 to TRBJ1-2, with D unclear. The CDR3 is 13 residues long. Trimming pared 3 bases from V and 4 bases from J, leaving 9 bases between. Germline V gene data show CDR1 as LNHDA and CDR2 as SQIVND (reference sequence).

This chain connects TRBV7-2 to TRBJ2-3; 8 bases line up with TRBD2. V dropped 6 bases and J dropped 8; count of bases not matched to a gene: 13. The CDR3 totals 15 residues. Germline CDR1 and CDR2: SGHTA and FQGNSA. The CDR3 sequence is CASSQSSGATGTQYF. Here the CDR3 DNA reads TGTGCCAGCAGTCAGAGTAGCGGGGCAACGGGTACGCAGTATTTT.